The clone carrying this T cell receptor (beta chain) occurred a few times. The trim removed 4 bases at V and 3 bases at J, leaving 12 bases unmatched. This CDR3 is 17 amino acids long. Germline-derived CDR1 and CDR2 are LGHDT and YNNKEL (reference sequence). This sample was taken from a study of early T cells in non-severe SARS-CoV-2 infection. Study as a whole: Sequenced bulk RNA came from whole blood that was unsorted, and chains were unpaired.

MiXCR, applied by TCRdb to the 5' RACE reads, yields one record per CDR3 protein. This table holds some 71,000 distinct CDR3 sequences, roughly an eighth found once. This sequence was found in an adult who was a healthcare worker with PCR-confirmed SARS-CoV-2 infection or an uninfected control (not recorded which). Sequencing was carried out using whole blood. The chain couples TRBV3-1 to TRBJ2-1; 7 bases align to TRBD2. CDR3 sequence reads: CASSPLGGTSLYNEQFF. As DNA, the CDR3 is TGTGCCAGCAGCCCCCTGGGGGGGACCAGCCTCTACAATGAGCAGTTCTTC.